Shown below are 13 T cell receptor beta chains from a single sample sequenced in a study of blood T cell repertoires in COVID-19. Some clones are missing from TCRdb's copy, which holds only in-frame ones; the method was immunoSEQ multiplex PCR. The table includes over 140,000 clones, 76% detected once. Sample: peripheral blood. All receptors come from a woman older than 75 with active or convalescent COVID-19.

This sequence joins TRBV7-9 and TRBJ2-2, with 9 bases matching TRBD1. This CDR3 has 15 amino acids. Germline V CDR1 and CDR2: SEHNR, FQNEAQ (reference sequence). V gave up 4 bases and J gave up 4 bases; unmatched junction bases: 4. This CDR3 is CASSSRDRVTGELFF. The DNA of the CDR3 is TGTGCCAGCAGCTCCCGGGACAGGGTCACCGGGGAGCTGTTTTTT. The variable domain in full, with the rest retrieved from reference TRBV7-9 and TRBJ2-2, is DTGVSQNPRHKITKRGQNVTFRCDPISEHNRLYWYRQTLGQGPEFLTYFQNEAQLEKSRLLSDRFSAERPKGSFSTLEIQRTEQGDSAMYLCASSSRDRVTGELFFGEGSRLTVL.

The V call is TRBV27, the J call TRBJ2-3; TRBD2 is a possible D gene (5 bases). In germline, CDR1 is MNHEY, CDR2 SMNVEV (reference sequence). The CDR3 length is 14 residues. V was pared by 5 bases and J by 4 bases, with 13 bases between. The CDR3 DNA reads TGTGCCAGCAGTCGCCCCGCGAGGGCAGATACGCAGTATTTT. Residues: CASSRPARADTQYF.

In its sample, this clone was seen once. This chain connects TRBV11-1 to TRBJ2-5; 8 bases are a match to TRBD2. The trim removed 6 bases at V and 5 bases at J, leaving 14 bases unmatched. Germline V gives CDR1 SGHAT, CDR2 FQDESV (reference sequence). This CDR3 region has 16 residues. The CDR3, as DNA: TGTGCCAGCAGTTCCGGTCAAGGCGGGGGGTCGGAGACCCAGTACTTC. The encoded protein is CASSSGQGGGSETQYF.

The rearrangement uses TRBV7-9 and TRBJ2-7; TRBD2 matches 12 bases. Germline assignment: CDR1 SEHNR and CDR2 FQNEAQ (reference sequence). V lost 5 bases, J lost 0 bases, and 14 bases stayed unmatched. The CDR3 has 19 residues. The CDR3 region has the DNA TGTGCCAGCAGCCCAACACTAGCGGGGGGCCTAAGGAGCTCCTACGAGCAGTACTTC. It translates to CASSPTLAGGLRSSYEQYF.

The V gene is TRBV2, the J gene TRBJ1-2; D not resolved. Between the trimmed V and J ends, which lost 2 bases and 4 bases, there was a span of 8 bases. The CDR3 spans 13 residues. CDR1 is SNHLY and CDR2 is FYNNEI in the germline V gene. In DNA form, the CDR3 reads TGTGCCAGCAGTGAAACTAGCCGCTATGGCTACACCTTC. Protein product: CASSETSRYGYTF. The variable domain in full, with the rest retrieved from reference TRBV2 and TRBJ1-2, is EPEVTQTPSHQVTQMGQEVILRCVPISNHLYFYWYRQILGQKVEFLVSFYNNEISEKSEIFDDQFSVERPDGSNFTLKIRSTKLEDSAMYFCASSETSRYGYTFGSGTRLTVV.

J is TRBJ2-7 and V is TRBV11-3; 7 bases match TRBD1. This CDR3 comprises 12 residues. J gave up 10 bases and V 3 bases, and 6 bases lay outside the gene matches. Per the germline V gene, CDR1 is SGHNT and CDR2 is YENEEA. This CDR3 is CASSFGQGDQYF. The CDR3 DNA reads as TGTGCCAGCAGCTTCGGCCAGGGGGACCAGTACTTC.

V gene TRBV7-9 combines with J gene TRBJ1-4; D not resolved. V was cut by 1 base and J by 0 bases, with 12 bases left in between. The CDR3 totals 17 residues. Germline lookup yields CDR1 SEHNR and CDR2 FQNEAQ (reference sequence). CDR3 amino acids: CASSLETGYATNEKLFF. The CDR3 DNA is TGTGCCAGCAGCTTAGAGACCGGGTATGCAACTAATGAAAAACTGTTTTTT.

The chain recombines TRBV6-5 with TRBJ1-3; 8 positions agree with TRBD1. V trimming: 5 bases; J trimming: 2 bases; junction bases outside the gene matches: 5. Germline CDR1 reads MNHEY; CDR2 reads SVGAGI. The CDR3 has 15 residues. DNA for the CDR3: TGTGCCAGCAGTAGACAGGGGAGTGCTGGAAACACCATATATTTT. Its protein is CASSRQGSAGNTIYF.

This clone was observed a few times. The rearrangement links TRBV6-5 to TRBJ2-4; 7 bases map to TRBD2. Trimming took 6 bases from V and 2 from J; bases not matched to a gene: 7. Germline V gene data show CDR1 as MNHEY and CDR2 as SVGAGI. This CDR3 has 15 amino acids. The DNA for the CDR3 is TGTGCCAGCAGGGGAGGGATCCAGCCCAAAAACATTCAGTACTTC. Translated, it gives CASRGGIQPKNIQYF.

The rearrangement joins TRBV5-1 to TRBJ1-2, with TRBD1 matching over 7 bases. This CDR3 has 15 residues. After removal of 3 bases from V and 2 bases from J, the junction contained 7 bases not matched to a gene. The V gene's germline CDR1 is SGHRS and CDR2 YFSETQ. The CDR3 region is CASSSGPGQNYGYTF. In DNA form, the CDR3 reads TGCGCCAGCAGCTCAGGTCCGGGACAGAACTATGGCTACACCTTC. Full variable domain (remainder filled in from reference TRBV5-1 and TRBJ1-2): KAGVTQTPRYLIKTRGQQVTLSCSPISGHRSVSWYQQTPGQGLQFLFEYFSETQRNKGNFPGRFSGRQFSNSRSEMNVSTLELGDSALYLCASSSGPGQNYGYTFGSGTRLTVV.

This clone was seen only a few times. V usage is TRBV6-5 and J usage is TRBJ1-2; 7 bases match TRBD1. Looked up from germline, CDR1 is MNHEY and CDR2 is SVGAGI. The CDR3 covers 14 residues. V was pared by 6 bases and J by 4 bases, with 8 bases of the junction left unmatched. The CDR3 loop reads CASRPPNRGYGYTF. Here the CDR3 DNA reads TGTGCCAGCAGACCCCCTAACAGGGGCTATGGCTACACCTTC.

The gene calls are TRBV5-6 and TRBJ1-2; TRBD1 might be the D (6 bases). V gave up 0 bases and J gave up 5 bases, with 14 bases separating them. CDR1 and CDR2 (germline): SGHDT, YYEEEE. The CDR3 is 15 residues long. CDR3 DNA sequence: TGTGCCAGCAGCTTGGAGGCAGGGGAGAGGTATGGCTACACCTTC. This codes for CASSLEAGERYGYTF.

This clone occurred a few times. The gene calls are TRBV18 and TRBJ1-3; no firm D call. The ends were cut back, 3 bases at V and 6 bases at J, with 15 bases in the middle. Germline CDR1 is KGHSH and CDR2 is LQKENI. This CDR3 comprises 15 residues. The CDR3 reads CASSPRAGGPNTIYF. The CDR3, as DNA: TGTGCCAGCTCACCGCGGGCAGGCGGGCCAAACACCATATATTTT.